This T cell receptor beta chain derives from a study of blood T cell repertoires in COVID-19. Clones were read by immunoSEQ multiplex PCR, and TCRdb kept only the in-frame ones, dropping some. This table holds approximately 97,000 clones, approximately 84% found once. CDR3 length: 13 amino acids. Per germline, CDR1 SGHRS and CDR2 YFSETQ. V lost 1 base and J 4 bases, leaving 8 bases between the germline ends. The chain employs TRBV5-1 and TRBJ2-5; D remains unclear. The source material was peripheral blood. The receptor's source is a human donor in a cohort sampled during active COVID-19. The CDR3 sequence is CASSLRGTETQYF. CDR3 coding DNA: TGCGCCAGCAGCTTGCGAGGAACAGAGACCCAGTACTTC.